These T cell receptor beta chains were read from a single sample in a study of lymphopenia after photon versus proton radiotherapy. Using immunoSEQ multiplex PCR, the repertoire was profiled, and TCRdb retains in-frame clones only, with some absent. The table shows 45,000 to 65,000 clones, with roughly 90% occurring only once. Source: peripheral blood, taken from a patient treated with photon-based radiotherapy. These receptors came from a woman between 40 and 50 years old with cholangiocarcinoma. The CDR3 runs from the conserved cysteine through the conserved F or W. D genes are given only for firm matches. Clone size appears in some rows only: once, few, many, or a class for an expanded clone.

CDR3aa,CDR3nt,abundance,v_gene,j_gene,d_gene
CASSLASSGNTIYF,TGTGCCAGCAGCTTGGCAAGCTCTGGAAACACCATATATTTT,-,TRBV7-9,TRBJ1-3,-
CASSFSTTTDTQYF,TGTGCCAGCAGCTTTTCGACTACCACAGATACGCAGTATTTT,-,TRBV11-2,TRBJ2-3,-
CASSRTLAGGEQYF,TGTGCCAGTAGTCGGACCTTAGCGGGGGGAGAGCAGTACTTC,-,TRBV19,TRBJ2-7,TRBD2
CATRLRLDTGELFF,TGTGCCACCCGCCTGAGGTTGGACACCGGGGAGCTGTTTTTT,-,TRBV7-2,TRBJ2-2,-
CASSPIGLARSTDTQYF,TGTGCCAGCAGCCCCATCGGACTAGCGAGAAGCACAGATACGCAGTATTTT,once,TRBV7-9,TRBJ2-3,TRBD2
CASSPDTLVETQYF,TGTGCCAGCAGCCCCGACACCCTCGTAGAGACCCAGTACTTC,-,TRBV7-9,TRBJ2-5,-
CASSELTVSSGYTF,TGTGCCAGCAGTGAATTAACAGTGTCGTCGGGCTACACCTTC,once,TRBV2,TRBJ1-2,-
CASSLSVGPQFF,TGTGCCAGCAGCTTAAGTGTGGGACCACAGTTCTTC,-,TRBV7-3,TRBJ2-1,-
CASSFAGNYGYTF,TGTGCCAGCAGTTTCGCAGGGAACTATGGCTACACCTTC,-,TRBV28,TRBJ1-2,-
CASSLQAGGHGYTF,TGTGCCAGCAGCTTGCAGGCAGGGGGGCATGGCTACACCTTC,-,TRBV7-9,TRBJ1-2,TRBD1
CAWSVRRDDTQYF,TGTGCTTGGAGTGTACGAAGAGACGATACGCAGTATTTT,-,TRBV30,TRBJ2-3,-
CASSPNDRGYGYTF,TGTGCCAGCTCACCAAACGACAGGGGGTATGGCTACACCTTC,-,TRBV18,TRBJ1-2,TRBD1
CASSPQTRTGGYYGYTF,TGTGCCAGCTCACCCCAGACACGGACAGGCGGATACTATGGCTACACCTTC,-,TRBV18,TRBJ1-2,TRBD1
CASSLGGTGDTEAFF,TGTGCCAGCAGCTTAGGCGGGACAGGGGACACTGAAGCTTTCTTT,-,TRBV7-9,TRBJ1-1,TRBD1
CASSPGQGVSYEQYF,TGTGCCAGCAGTCCGGGACAGGGGGTTTCCTACGAGCAGTACTTC,-,TRBV28,TRBJ2-7,TRBD1
CASRGQGAVGYTF,TGCGCCAGCAGGGGCCAGGGGGCGGTTGGCTACACCTTC,-,TRBV4-3,TRBJ1-2,TRBD1
CASSFGTSGDNEQFF,TGTGCCAGCAGTTTCGGGACTAGCGGCGACAATGAGCAGTTCTTC,-,TRBV6-6,TRBJ2-1,TRBD2
CASSGGRGGISPLHF,TGTGCCAGCAGTGGGGGGAGGGGCGGGATTTCACCCCTCCACTTT,-,TRBV6-6,TRBJ1-6,-
CASSIRGENTEAFF,TGTGCCAGTAGTATCCGGGGGGAGAACACTGAAGCTTTCTTT,-,TRBV19,TRBJ1-1,-
CASSLGVQDGAFF,TGTGCCAGCAGCTTGGGGGTTCAAGATGGAGCTTTCTTT,-,TRBV5-4,TRBJ1-1,-
CASSPAGPQTPNEQFF,TGCGCCAGCAGCCCGGCGGGGCCCCAAACCCCGAATGAGCAGTTCTTC,-,TRBV5-1,TRBJ2-1,-
CASSESPGGPQHF,TGCGCCAGCAGTGAGTCGCCCGGTGGGCCCCAGCATTTT,-,TRBV10-1,TRBJ1-5,-
CASSPRGLAGHTDTQYF,TGTGCCAGCTCACCACGTGGGCTAGCGGGGCACACAGATACGCAGTATTTT,-,TRBV18,TRBJ2-3,TRBD2
CASSLEGRDQPQHF,TGTGCCAGCAGCTTGGAAGGCCGCGATCAGCCCCAGCATTTT,-,TRBV5-4,TRBJ1-5,-
CASSIEGGPLLGYTF,TGTGCCAGTAGTATAGAAGGAGGACCGCTCTTAGGCTACACCTTC,once,TRBV19,TRBJ1-2,-
CAWRESGGYSYEQYF,TGTGCCTGGAGAGAAAGCGGGGGGTACTCCTACGAGCAGTACTTC,-,TRBV30,TRBJ2-7,TRBD2
CASSEYTDNYGYTF,TGTGCCAGCAGTGAATACACAGATAACTATGGCTACACCTTC,-,TRBV2,TRBJ1-2,-